Each of the 27 T cell receptor beta chains below was sequenced from the same sample in a study of blood T cell repertoires in COVID-19 (dated by TCRdb to the early 2020s). The receptor library was made with the immunoSEQ multiplex PCR assay. The table was pulled from immuneACCESS by TCRdb, which kept in-frame rearrangements only. Such tables lose some clones; where checked, under half of the loss comes from unresolved V genes, and the rest has no known cause. The sample yields 55,000 to 80,000 clones; approximately 84% were counted once. The top ten clones comprise about 12% of the sample. Sequenced: peripheral blood. All receptors derive from a human donor in a cohort sampled during active COVID-19.

The chain carries TRBV7-9 and TRBJ1-1; unclear D gene. Germline V gives CDR1 SEHNR, CDR2 FQNEAQ (reference sequence). The V end was cut by 1 base, the J end by 6 bases, with 6 bases between. This CDR3 is built from 12 residues. For the CDR3, the DNA is TGTGCCAGCAGCTTAGGCGGCGCTGAAGCTTTCTTT. This gives the protein CASSLGGAEAFF.

There are a few counts of this clone. V gene TRBV7-2 combines with J gene TRBJ1-5; D is possibly TRBD1 (6 bases). Germline loops: CDR1 SGHTA, CDR2 FQGNSA. The CDR3 length is 16 residues. Trimming left V 0 bases short and J 0 bases short, with 9 bases between. The CDR3 is CASSLAGTYSNQPQHF. CDR3 in DNA: TGTGCCAGCAGCTTAGCGGGGACATATAGCAATCAGCCCCAGCATTTT.

The chain employs TRBV10-3 and TRBJ2-3, with 12 bases aligning to TRBD2. The trim removed 10 bases at V and 2 bases at J, leaving 7 bases unmatched. Germline V gives CDR1 ENHRY, CDR2 SYGVKD. This CDR3 comprises 15 residues. CDR3 bases: TGTGCCACTTCCCGGACTAGCGGGGACACAGATACGCAGTATTTT. Encoded protein: CATSRTSGDTDTQYF.

The chain recombines TRBV30 with TRBJ1-1, with TRBD1 as a possible D gene (6 bases). Between the trimmed V and J ends, which lost 5 bases and 9 bases, there was a span of 19 bases. Germline V gene sequence: CDR1 GTSNPN, CDR2 SVGIG (reference sequence). CDR3 length equals 13 residues. CDR3 amino acids: CAWSRWDTGQAFF. The DNA of the CDR3 is TGTGCCTGGTCCCGTTGGGACACGGGGCAAGCTTTCTTT. The complete variable domain, with remaining parts taken from reference TRBV30 and TRBJ1-1, reads SQTIHQWPATLVQPVGSPLSLECTVEGTSNPNLYWYRQAAGRGLQLLFYSVGIGQISSEVPQNLSASRPQDRQFILSSKKLLLSDSGFYLCAWSRWDTGQAFFGQGTRLTVV.

J is TRBJ2-3 and V is TRBV19; tentatively, D is TRBD2 (5 bases). This CDR3 has 14 amino acids. Germline CDR1 is LNHDA and CDR2 is SQIVND (reference sequence). V gave up 3 bases and J gave up 0 bases, with 7 bases separating them. This CDR3 reads CASSIPGSTDTQYF. DNA of the CDR3: TGTGCCAGTAGTATTCCGGGAAGCACAGATACGCAGTATTTT.

This chain joins TRBV6-5 and TRBJ1-3, with a tentative D call TRBD1 (5 bases). Trimming took 5 bases from V and 3 from J, leaving 11 bases between them. This CDR3 contains 14 residues. Germline V CDR1 and CDR2: MNHEY, SVGAGI. CDR3 region: CASSPDSIGNTIYF. Here the CDR3 DNA reads TGTGCCAGCAGTCCCGACAGCATTGGAAACACCATATATTTT.

V usage is TRBV4-2 and J usage is TRBJ2-1, with 11 bases lining up with TRBD2. The CDR3 covers 16 residues. CDR1 and CDR2 (germline): LGHNA, YNFKEQ. The V and J ends lost 2 bases and 9 bases, in that order; junction bases with no gene match: 9. CDR3 region: CASSQNGLAGGGEQFF. Written as DNA, the CDR3 is TGTGCCAGCAGCCAAAATGGCCTAGCGGGGGGCGGTGAGCAGTTCTTC.

The V and J genes are TRBV5-4 and TRBJ2-3, with 8 bases lining up with TRBD2. In germline, CDR1 is SGHNT, CDR2 YYREEE (reference sequence). The CDR3 has 14 amino acids. The V gene end was trimmed by 3 bases and the J gene end by 5 bases; junction bases not matched to a gene: 5. The CDR3 protein is CASSSQAGEDTQYF. CDR3 sequence (DNA): TGTGCCAGCAGCTCCCAAGCGGGGGAAGATACGCAGTATTTT.

The chain recombines TRBV2 with TRBJ2-7; 8 bases are a match to TRBD2. V shed 5 bases and J 3 bases; nucleotides not matched to a gene: 6. CDR3 length: 14 residues. Looked up from germline, CDR1 is SNHLY and CDR2 is FYNNEI. In nucleotides, the CDR3 is TGTGCCAGCAGTTCGCGGGGGGCGTTCTACGAGCAGTACTTC. Translated: CASSSRGAFYEQYF. The full variable domain, its missing parts supplied by reference TRBV2 and TRBJ2-7, is EPEVTQTPSHQVTQMGQEVILRCVPISNHLYFYWYRQILGQKVEFLVSFYNNEISEKSEIFDDQFSVERPDGSNFTLKIRSTKLEDSAMYFCASSSRGAFYEQYFGPGTRLTVT.

The chain uses TRBV5-4 and TRBJ2-2; TRBD1 matches at 9 bases. V dropped 3 bases and J dropped 5; count of bases not matched to a gene: 11. Germline V gene data show CDR1 as SGHNT and CDR2 as YYREEE (reference sequence). The CDR3 has 17 residues. The CDR3 is CASSSPQGQGATGELFF. For the CDR3, the DNA is TGTGCCAGCAGCTCCCCTCAGGGACAGGGAGCAACCGGGGAGCTGTTTTTT.

The V and J genes are TRBV2 and TRBJ2-3; no reliable D call. Germline V lookup: CDR1 SNHLY, CDR2 FYNNEI. Trimming cost V 5 bases and J 2 bases, with 11 bases left between them. This CDR3 region has 14 residues. The chain's CDR3 is CASSPWASTDTQYF. The CDR3 region has the DNA TGTGCCAGCAGTCCGTGGGCGTCCACAGATACGCAGTATTTT.

V and J are TRBV4-1 and TRBJ1-5, with 8 bases lining up with TRBD1. The junction had 3 bases not matched to a gene; V was cut back by 0 bases and J by 5 bases. CDR1 is MGHRA, CDR2 YSYEKL, per germline. The CDR3 spans 15 residues. CDR3 in amino acids: CASSQDWTGYQPQHF. CDR3 nucleotides: TGCGCCAGCAGCCAAGATTGGACAGGGTATCAGCCCCAGCATTTT.

This clone was seen just once. V is TRBV6-5 and J is TRBJ1-4; TRBD1 is a possible D gene (6 bases). V lost 7 bases and J lost 7, with 13 bases in between. Germline CDR1 reads MNHEY; CDR2 reads SVGAGI. There are 13 residues in the CDR3. The DNA of the CDR3 is TGTGCCAGCAAGAGGGACATCGGTGAAAAACTGTTTTTT. Protein product: CASKRDIGEKLFF.

This rearrangement joins TRBV7-9 to TRBJ2-7, with 7 nucleotides matching TRBD1. The V gene end was trimmed by 8 bases and the J gene end by 1 base; junction bases not matched to a gene: 5. The CDR3 length is 13 residues. Germline V gene data show CDR1 as SEHNR and CDR2 as FQNEAQ (reference sequence). This CDR3 reads CASGRGQSYEQYF. In nucleotides, the CDR3 is TGTGCCAGCGGCCGGGGACAGTCCTACGAGCAGTACTTC.

J is TRBJ2-5 and V is TRBV30; tentative D call: TRBD2 (5 bases). Trimming took off 0 bases at V and 5 bases at J, with 7 bases between the two ends. Germline V gene data show CDR1 as GTSNPN and CDR2 as SVGIG (reference sequence). There are 12 residues in the CDR3. The CDR3 DNA sequence: TGTGCCTGGAGTGTACTAGGGGAGACCCAGTACTTC. Translating gives CAWSVLGETQYF.

This clone was counted only a few times. The CDR3 reads CASSLAEEGHEQYF. Written as DNA, the CDR3 is TGTGCCAGCAGCTTAGCGGAGGAGGGCCACGAGCAGTACTTC. The chain couples TRBV7-6 to TRBJ2-7; a weak D match, TRBD2 (6 bases). This CDR3 comprises 14 residues. The V gene lost 0 bases and the J gene lost 5 bases, with 11 bases spanning the gap. Germline V gene data show CDR1 as SGHVS and CDR2 as FNYEAQ.

The V call is TRBV29-1, the J call TRBJ2-7; TRBD1 matches 8 bases. Germline CDR1 is SQVTM and CDR2 is ANQGSEA. This CDR3 has 13 amino acids. V was pared by 6 bases and J by 5 bases, with 9 bases of the junction left unmatched. In DNA, the CDR3 is TGCAGCGTGAATTCAGGGGGCCAGAACGAGCAGTACTTC. Translation gives CSVNSGGQNEQYF.

This rearrangement joins TRBV28 to TRBJ1-2, with D perhaps TRBD1 (5 bases). Germline V gives CDR1 MDHEN, CDR2 SYDVKM. The CDR3 is 12 amino acids. Trimming removed 3 bases at V and 8 bases at J, with 10 bases between. CDR3 region: CASSFIRVGYTF. The CDR3 DNA sequence: TGTGCCAGCAGTTTCATCAGGGTCGGCTACACCTTC.

The chain uses TRBV18 and TRBJ2-1; a weak D match, TRBD2 (5 bases). CDR1 and CDR2 from the germline V gene are KGHSH and LQKENI. V was clipped by 8 bases and J by 7 bases, with 18 bases between them. The CDR3 has 14 residues. CDR3 region: CASSTPGIANEQFF. In DNA form, the CDR3 reads TGTGCCAGCAGTACACCCGGGATTGCGAATGAGCAGTTCTTC.

This chain uses TRBV27 with TRBJ2-1; D may be TRBD1 (6 bases). V lost 3 bases and J lost 5, with 14 bases in between. Germline V gives CDR1 MNHEY, CDR2 SMNVEV (reference sequence). The CDR3 loop spans 15 amino acids. The CDR3 here is CASSLGPGANNEQFF. CDR3 nucleotides: TGTGCCAGCAGTTTGGGGCCAGGGGCAAACAATGAGCAGTTCTTC.

This clone came up once. CDR3 DNA sequence: TGTGCCAGCAGTTACACTAGCGGGGGGGCAGATACGCAGTATTTT. Its protein product is CASSYTSGGADTQYF. V and J are TRBV6-5 and TRBJ2-3, with 13 positions matching TRBD2. The V gene end was trimmed by 2 bases and the J gene end by 4 bases; junction bases not matched to a gene: 0. The CDR3 length is 15 residues. Germline lookup yields CDR1 MNHEY and CDR2 SVGAGI.

The chain is built from TRBV9 and TRBJ1-3; tentatively, D is TRBD1 (6 bases). CDR1 SGDLS and CDR2 YYNGEE come from the germline V gene. V shed 0 bases and J shed 2 bases, with 12 bases lying between them. The CDR3 has 16 residues. The CDR3 nucleotides are TGTGCCAGCAGCGTAGAGCTTACAGGGCCTGGAAACACCATATATTTT. Translation gives CASSVELTGPGNTIYF. Looking up the rest from reference TRBV9 and TRBJ1-3 gives the full variable domain: DSGVTQTPKHLITATGQRVTLRCSPRSGDLSVYWYQQSLDQGLQFLIQYYNGEERAKGNILERFSAQQFPDLHSELNLSSLELGDSALYFCASSVELTGPGNTIYFGEGSWLTVV.

The chain uses TRBV27 and TRBJ2-7; D may be TRBD1 (5 bases). Germline assignment: CDR1 MNHEY and CDR2 SMNVEV (reference sequence). Trimming shortened V by 3 bases and J by 2 bases, and 14 bases separated the two germline ends. This CDR3 is 15 amino acids long. CDR3 region: CASSFQPTGTYEQYF. The CDR3 coding sequence is TGTGCCAGCAGTTTCCAACCAACAGGTACCTACGAGCAGTACTTC.

This clone occurred a few times. The V and J genes are TRBV7-9 and TRBJ1-4; 8 bases match TRBD1. The CDR3 covers 14 residues. With 4 bases clipped from V and 6 bases from J, the junction kept 4 bases outside the gene matches. Germline CDR1 SEHNR, CDR2 FQNEAQ (reference sequence). The CDR3 loop reads CASSSTGGDEKLFF. The DNA for the CDR3 is TGTGCCAGCAGCTCCACAGGGGGGGATGAAAAACTGTTTTTT.

A few counts support this clone. DNA for the CDR3: TGTGCCAGCAGCCAAGATCTAGGGGGGGCCGCAAACACTGAAGCTTTCTTT. Protein sequence: CASSQDLGGAANTEAFF. This chain connects TRBV4-2 to TRBJ1-1; TRBD1 is a possible D gene (6 bases). V was cut by 0 bases and J by 2 bases, with 16 bases left in between. The CDR3 length is 17 residues. Germline V lookup: CDR1 LGHNA, CDR2 YNFKEQ.

A single count supports this clone. The gene calls are TRBV7-8 and TRBJ1-2, with D possibly being TRBD1 (6 bases). The V gene's germline CDR1 is SGHVS and CDR2 FQNEAQ. Trimming stripped 0 bases from V and 8 bases from J, with 16 bases between. CDR3 size: 15 residues. CDR3 sequence: CASSLAITGQSGYTF. The CDR3, as DNA: TGTGCCAGCAGCTTAGCAATTACAGGACAGTCGGGCTACACCTTC.

This chain uses TRBV7-2 with TRBJ2-3; D uncertain. Germline CDR1 and CDR2: SGHTA and FQGNSA. The CDR3 is 13 amino acids. The V gene lost 3 bases and the J gene lost 4 bases, with 8 bases spanning the gap. In nucleotides, the CDR3 is TGTGCCAGCAGCTTCTCGCGGCCAGATACGCAGTATTTT. It translates to CASSFSRPDTQYF.